This entry lists 5 T cell receptor beta chains sequenced from one sample in a study of blood T cells in healthy people across ages. PCR was performed a second time for roughly 7 to 11 cycles using a sample-barcoded 5' primer and a J-beta primer mix. TCRdb reprocessed the 5' RACE reads via MiXCR and lists one record per CDR3 protein. The sample has 1.5 million to 2 million distinct CDR3 sequences; approximately 39% are singletons. The sequenced material came from blood. These receptors were collected from a human donor in good health.

The J gene is TRBJ2-1, the V gene TRBV7-8, with 13 bases fitting TRBD2. Germline values: CDR1 SGHVS, CDR2 FQNEAQ. CDR3 length equals 15 residues. J was trimmed by 14 bases and V by 6 bases; bases with no gene match: 13. The CDR3 reads CASSLGGLAGPGEFF. DNA for the CDR3: TGTGCCAGCAGTCTGGGGGGACTAGCGGGACCCGGGGAGTTCTTC.

This clonotype came up once. The chain carries TRBV20-1 and TRBJ2-5, with 8 bases that match TRBD2. Trimming removed 2 bases from V and 3 bases from J; junction bases left unmatched: 14. The CDR3 loop spans 17 amino acids. Germline V gene lookup returns CDR1 DFQATT and CDR2 SNEGSKA (reference sequence). The CDR3 coding sequence is TGCAGTGCTAGAATCCTCCGGGGGGGTTGGAGCAAAGAGACCCAGTACTTC. It encodes CSARILRGGWSKETQYF.

Details on this clonotype: At one of its ends the junction is not consistent with the germline gene, which may arise from a read error. The J gene is TRBJ2-3, the V gene TRBV7-2, with TRBD2 matching 14 bases. Germline CDR1 and CDR2: SGHTA and FQGNSA. The CDR3 contains 17 residues. CDR3 region: CASGLTSGGAATDTQYF. CDR3 coding DNA: TGTGCCAGCGGCTTGACTAGCGGGGGGGCCGCTACAGATACGCAGTATTTT.

This clonotype was picked up a small number of times. The rearrangement uses TRBV7-2 and TRBJ2-3; D is undetermined. Deletions cut 0 bases from V and 2 bases from J, with 9 bases between. Germline values: CDR1 SGHTA, CDR2 FQGNSA. The CDR3 consists of 15 residues. CDR3 DNA sequence: TGTGCCAGCAGCTTAGCCACAGCATACACAGATACGCAGTATTTT. This translates into CASSLATAYTDTQYF.

The chain is built from TRBV12-3 or TRBV12-4 and TRBJ2-1; 7 bases map to TRBD1. The CDR3 loop spans 13 amino acids. After removal of 3 bases from V and 9 bases from J, the junction contained 5 bases not matched to a gene. The CDR3, as DNA: TGTGCCAGCAGTTTCATCGCAGGGGGTGAGCAGTTCTTC. This translates into CASSFIAGGEQFF.